This T cell receptor (beta chain) is drawn from a study of lymphopenia after photon versus proton radiotherapy. There are 12 residues in the CDR3. V was trimmed by 2 bases and J by 1 base, leaving 2 bases between them. CDR1 and CDR2 (germline): KGHSH, LQKENI. General study results and limits: Photon-treated patients lost naive T cells and TCR diversity; proton-treated stayed stable. Post-nadir diversity loss with photons came from oligoclonal expansion, particularly CD8+ Temra cells. In patients who died, overall survival fell as post-nadir TCR diversity dropped more. Authors raise, but do not show, better survival with proton therapy.

This clone was seen more than once but under ten times. The target antigen is unknown. This specimen includes other DNA sequences encoding the same CDR3. The table came from immunoSEQ multiplex PCR; TCRdb's copy has only in-frame clones and leaves some out. The sample includes approximately 53,000 clones, more than 85% of them seen just once. This specimen consisted of peripheral blood, obtained from a patient treated with photon-based radiotherapy. This clonotype was sampled from a woman aged 40 to 50 with cholangiocarcinoma. The chain combines TRBV18 with TRBJ1-1, with D unresolved. The CDR3 protein is CASSPGNTEAFF. CDR3 nucleotide sequence: TGTGCCAGCTCACCAGGGAACACTGAAGCTTTCTTT.